The 27 T cell receptor beta chains presented below share a single source sample, sequenced in a study of shared clonotypes between healthy human individuals. The data were produced by immunoSEQ multiplex PCR, yet TCRdb's version contains in-frame clones alone and is incomplete. This table holds about 1 million clones, around 78% found once. The sequenced sample consisted of memory CD4+ T cells from PBMCs. Subset denoted: CD45RA-negative fraction. These receptors were obtained from a man in his late teens or twenties in good health. Some clones in this sample may be carry-over from other donors' samples.

The chain has TRBV19 and TRBJ1-2; tentatively, D is TRBD1 (6 bases). V was shortened by 7 bases and J by 0 bases, with 18 bases between the two germline ends. The CDR3 length is 16 residues. Germline CDR1 and CDR2: LNHDA and SQIVND (reference sequence). CDR3 protein: CASKPPGAPTNYGYTF. CDR3 coding DNA: TGTGCCAGTAAACCCCCGGGGGCACCCACTAACTATGGCTACACCTTC.

The CDR3 region has the DNA TGCGCCAGCAGCCCCGGTGGTAGCGACAGCTCCTACAATGAGCAGTTCTTC. Encoded protein: CASSPGGSDSSYNEQFF. This chain connects TRBV5-1 to TRBJ2-1; either TRBD1 or TRBD2 may fit D (5 bases each). Germline CDR1 SGHRS, CDR2 YFSETQ. The V and J ends lost 4 bases and 0 bases respectively, with 17 bases between them. The CDR3 runs 17 residues.

This clone was observed a handful of times. The V call is TRBV30, the J call TRBJ1-1; possible D gene TRBD1, 5 bases. Germline-derived CDR1 and CDR2 are GTSNPN and SVGIG (reference sequence). The CDR3 has 14 residues. The V end lost 4 bases, the J end lost 10 bases, and 22 bases lay between the germline ends. The CDR3 loop reads CAWKGGVSSGAAFF. CDR3 in DNA: TGTGCCTGGAAGGGAGGGGTCAGCTCCGGTGCAGCTTTCTTT.

The rearrangement uses TRBV29-1 and TRBJ2-5; D not certain. The CDR3 runs to 10 residues. Looked up from germline, CDR1 is SQVTM and CDR2 is ANQGSEA. The V end was cut by 5 bases, the J end by 5 bases, with 6 bases between. This CDR3 is CSVFGETQYF. The CDR3 DNA reads as TGCAGCGTTTTCGGTGAGACCCAGTACTTC.

This chain connects TRBV7-2 to TRBJ2-5; tentative D call: TRBD1 (6 bases). V was trimmed by 4 bases and J by 4 bases, leaving 13 bases between them. This CDR3 has 14 residues. CDR1 is SGHTA and CDR2 is FQGNSA in the germline V gene. For the CDR3, the DNA is TGTGCCAGCAGCTCCCTTACAGGGCTAGAGACCCAGTACTTC. Encoded protein: CASSSLTGLETQYF.

This clone turned up a few times. The genes are TRBV4-2 and TRBJ2-1; D is perhaps TRBD2 (5 bases). V lost 1 base and J lost 2, with 15 bases in between. Germline CDR1 reads LGHNA; CDR2 reads YNFKEQ. The CDR3 loop spans 17 amino acids. CDR3 protein: CASSQVYRGEAYNEQFF. In nucleotides, the CDR3 is TGTGCCAGCAGCCAAGTGTACCGGGGAGAGGCCTACAATGAGCAGTTCTTC.

V and J are TRBV30 and TRBJ2-5, with 7 bases lining up with TRBD2. Germline-derived CDR1 and CDR2 are GTSNPN and SVGIG (reference sequence). J gave up 0 bases and V 3 bases, and 10 bases lay outside the gene matches. This CDR3 region has 16 residues. DNA of the CDR3: TGTGCCTGGAGCGATAGCGGGCGGGGGTACCAAGAGACCCAGTACTTC. Its protein is CAWSDSGRGYQETQYF.

This chain connects TRBV23-1 to TRBJ1-5, with D perhaps matching TRBD1 (6 bases). TRBV23-1 is annotated as an ORF whose role is uncertain. V gave up 2 bases and J gave up 2 bases, with 10 bases separating them. CDR3 length: 15 amino acids. The CDR3 nucleotides read TGCGCCAGCAGTCAACCGCGGGGGCGCAATCAGCCCCAGCATTTT. Its translation is CASSQPRGRNQPQHF.

The chain carries TRBV28 and TRBJ1-5, with TRBD1 identical over 10 bases. This CDR3 spans 15 amino acids. CDR1 and CDR2 from the germline V gene are MDHEN and SYDVKM. V dropped 2 bases and J dropped 6; count of bases not matched to a gene: 4. CDR3 in amino acids: CASSLPGQGSQPQHF. The CDR3 DNA follows: TGTGCCAGCAGTTTACCGGGACAGGGGAGTCAGCCCCAGCATTTT.

J is TRBJ2-2 and V is TRBV5-8; no clear D. V shed 6 bases and J shed 3 bases, with 15 bases lying between them. The CDR3 is 15 residues long. Looked up from germline, CDR1 is SGHTS and CDR2 is YDEGEE. The DNA for the CDR3 is TGTGCCAGCAACCGGCGGCAGGAACACACCGGGGAGCTGTTTTTT. Residues: CASNRRQEHTGELFF.

This clone was recorded a few times. V usage is TRBV7-6 and J usage is TRBJ2-1, with D unclear. CDR1 and CDR2 (germline): SGHVS, FNYEAQ. Trimming took off 0 bases at V and 8 bases at J, with 5 bases between the two ends. CDR3 length: 12 amino acids. The CDR3 sequence is CASSLARDEQFF. DNA for the CDR3: TGTGCCAGCAGCTTAGCACGGGATGAGCAGTTCTTC.

This sequence joins TRBV5-1 and TRBJ2-5; D is perhaps TRBD2 (7 bases). CDR3 length: 15 amino acids. Germline V CDR1 and CDR2: SGHRS, YFSETQ. V was pared by 5 bases and J by 3 bases, with 17 bases between. In DNA form, the CDR3 reads TGCGCCAGCAGACCCAGGGGTGCGGGGGAAGAGACCCAGTACTTC. It translates to CASRPRGAGEETQYF.

The chain couples TRBV28 to TRBJ2-1; TRBD2 matches at 11 bases. V dropped 10 bases and J dropped 10; count of bases not matched to a gene: 15. The CDR3 is 15 residues long. Germline values: CDR1 MDHEN, CDR2 SYDVKM. The CDR3 sequence is CANAVELAGGGEQFF. CDR3 coding DNA: TGTGCCAACGCAGTAGAATTAGCGGGAGGGGGCGAGCAGTTCTTC.

V gene TRBV5-1 combines with J gene TRBJ1-4, with D hard to call. Germline CDR1 reads SGHRS; CDR2 reads YFSETQ. The V end lost 0 bases, the J end lost 8 bases, and 11 bases lay between the germline ends. CDR3 size: 14 residues. The CDR3 here is CASSLEGTREKLFF. The CDR3 nucleotides are TGCGCCAGCAGCTTGGAGGGTACTCGAGAAAAACTGTTTTTT.

The chain combines TRBV4-2 with TRBJ1-1, with a tentative D call TRBD1 (5 bases). This CDR3 contains 16 residues. Looked up from germline, CDR1 is LGHNA and CDR2 is YNFKEQ. The V gene lost 0 bases and the J gene lost 10 bases, with 21 bases spanning the gap. CDR3 bases: TGTGCCAGCAGCCAAGAGGGGGGTACACGAAGGTCGGGAGCTTTCTTT. Its protein product is CASSQEGGTRRSGAFF.

This chain uses TRBV10-3 with TRBJ2-1; 13 bases align to TRBD2. The CDR3 consists of 18 residues. In germline, CDR1 is ENHRY, CDR2 SYGVKD. J lost 4 bases, V lost 5 bases, and 11 bases had no gene match. The CDR3 protein is CAISRTSGSASYYNEQFF. CDR3 nucleotide sequence: TGTGCCATCAGTCGGACTAGCGGGAGCGCATCTTATTACAATGAGCAGTTCTTC.

The J gene is TRBJ2-7, the V gene TRBV7-2; D gene uncertain. CDR1 and CDR2 from the germline V gene are SGHTA and FQGNSA. This CDR3 has 13 amino acids. Trimming cost V 5 bases and J 3 bases, with 11 bases left between them. The chain's CDR3 is CASSADQNYEQYF. DNA of the CDR3: TGTGCCAGCAGCGCGGACCAGAACTACGAGCAGTACTTC.

The table lists this clone with many counts. Within the sample, other DNA sequences also encode this same CDR3. The CDR3 coding sequence is TGCAGTGCTTCACTAACCTACGAGCAGTACTTC. Its protein is CSASLTYEQYF. This sequence joins TRBV20-1 and TRBJ2-7; D is unresolved. The CDR3 runs 11 residues. Germline lookup yields CDR1 DFQATT and CDR2 SNEGSKA (reference sequence). Between the trimmed V and J ends, which lost 5 bases and 2 bases, there was a span of 7 bases.

Details on this clone: Other DNA sequences in the same sample also yield this CDR3. The rearrangement links TRBV18 to TRBJ2-7; 10 bases map to TRBD1. This CDR3 comprises 14 residues. CDR1 and CDR2 (germline): KGHSH, LQKENI. V lost 3 bases to trimming and J lost 3 bases; unmatched junction nucleotides: 2. CDR3 in amino acids: CASSPGTGDYEQYF. The CDR3 nucleotides are TGTGCCAGCTCACCTGGGACAGGGGACTACGAGCAGTACTTC.

This clone was observed once. This chain links TRBV19 with TRBJ1-5; the D gene is possibly TRBD1 (6 bases). This CDR3 has 14 residues. V lost 6 bases and J 7 bases, leaving 16 bases between the germline ends. CDR1 and CDR2 (germline): LNHDA, SQIVND (reference sequence). The CDR3 loop reads CASSPGGGGQPQHF. CDR3 nucleotide sequence: TGTGCCAGTAGCCCGGGGGGGGGCGGCCAGCCCCAGCATTTT.

The V call is TRBV6-5, the J call TRBJ2-3; no reliable D call. Germline V CDR1 and CDR2: MNHEY, SVGAGI. This CDR3 contains 14 residues. V was cut by 6 bases and J by 2 bases, with 12 bases left in between. CDR3 nucleotide sequence: TGTGCCAGCAGGTCCGGCGGAGCCACAGATACGCAGTATTTT. It is translated as CASRSGGATDTQYF.

The chain has TRBV7-3 and TRBJ2-3; TRBD2 agrees at 8 bases. Trimming cost V 3 bases and J 6 bases; bases outside gene matches: 2. Germline assignment: CDR1 SGHTA and CDR2 FQGTGA. The CDR3 contains 13 residues. As DNA, the CDR3 is TGTGCCAGCAGCTTCCGGGAGGGTGATACGCAGTATTTT. Its translation: CASSFREGDTQYF.

The gene calls are TRBV29-1 and TRBJ2-3; weak D call: TRBD2 (7 bases). Germline V lookup: CDR1 SQVTM, CDR2 ANQGSEA. The CDR3 is 15 residues long. The V gene lost 4 bases and the J gene lost 2 bases, with 16 bases spanning the gap. For the CDR3, the DNA is TGCAGCGTTGTGGGGGGGGGCATTCCCACAGATACGCAGTATTTT. Amino acid sequence: CSVVGGGIPTDTQYF.

The rearrangement joins TRBV5-1 to TRBJ1-5; D is ambiguous. The germline V gene encodes CDR1 SGHRS and CDR2 YFSETQ. This CDR3 is built from 15 residues. With 4 bases removed from V and 2 bases from J, the gap between germline ends came to 13 bases. The DNA of the CDR3 is TGCGCCAGCAGCCCGGTTGGGATCGGCAATCAGCCCCAGCATTTT. It specifies CASSPVGIGNQPQHF.

Only one count was recorded for this clone. The gene calls are TRBV5-1 and TRBJ2-7, with 8 bases lining up with TRBD1. The CDR3 is made up of 15 amino acids. Germline CDR1 SGHRS, CDR2 YFSETQ. Trimming cost V 0 bases and J 3 bases; bases outside gene matches: 5. The CDR3 bases are TGCGCCAGCAGCTTGGATAGACAGGGGCTCTACGAGCAGTACTTC. Protein product: CASSLDRQGLYEQYF.

This clone has more than one count but fewer than ten. CDR3 amino acids: CASSYSGGHEQYF. In nucleotides, the CDR3 is TGTGCCAGCAGTTACTCGGGGGGGCACGAGCAGTACTTC. The chain has TRBV6-6 and TRBJ2-7; D perhaps matches TRBD2 (7 bases). There are 13 residues in the CDR3. From germline, CDR1 is MNHNY and CDR2 SVGAGI (reference sequence). V shed 0 bases and J shed 5 bases, with 8 bases lying between them.

This clone was picked up a small number of times. Written as DNA, the CDR3 is TGCAGTGCTGGGGATAACGTTACGCCGTTCTTC. It encodes CSAGDNVTPFF. The chain joins TRBV20-1 to TRBJ2-1; no clear D gene. Germline-derived CDR1 and CDR2 are DFQATT and SNEGSKA (reference sequence). Trimming removed 5 bases at V and 15 bases at J, with 17 bases between. This CDR3 has 11 residues.